This TCR beta chain stems from a study of T cell responses to AZD1222 COVID-19 vaccine. Trimming shortened V by 1 base and J by 5 bases, and 12 bases separated the two germline ends. The CDR3 contains 15 residues. The germline gives CDR1 SGHRS, CDR2 YFSETQ. The data were produced by immunoSEQ multiplex PCR, yet TCRdb's version contains in-frame clones alone and is incomplete. The table shows more than 110,000 clones, with around 89% occurring only once. Study-level results: CD4 TCRs linked to vaccination spanned spike, dominating at 160-218 and 743-854. Donor demographics were predominantly white British with a female majority; clonal diversity may be underestimated. Within unmutated variant regions lay the reported targets of nearly half of spike-specific TCRs.

Concerning this clone: Its target is unknown.

The source material was peripheral blood, sampled on day 0 of AZD1222 vaccination. The rearrangement links TRBV5-1 to TRBJ2-2, with D possibly matching TRBD1 (5 bases). This sequence originates from an adult in good health. The CDR3: CASSLQGRDTGELFF. The CDR3 region has the DNA TGCGCCAGCAGCTTGCAGGGAAGGGATACCGGGGAGCTGTTTTTT.